Listed here is a single T cell receptor beta chain. This entry comes from a study of blood T cell repertoires in COVID-19. Overall study context: COVID-19 samples, acute and convalescent, were from the United States, Italy and Spain. PBMCs, B-cell-depleted T cells, or T cells provided the cDNA or gDNA that made up the material.

How the authors handled the data: Reference gene primers were amplified, and this amplification served to estimate nucleated cell counts. TCRdb's table, derived via immunoSEQ multiplex PCR, lists solely in-frame clones and lacks some. That table is the source of V, J and clone size, and D and trimming were worked out from the DNA. The table shows around 270,000 clones, with about 89% occurring only once. The receptor comes from a man aged 40-55 years who had recovered from COVID-19. The material sequenced was peripheral blood.

The CDR3 coding sequence is TGTGCCAGCACCCGGAAAGGGGGACAAACATACACCGGGGAGCTGTTTTTT. Residues: CASTRKGGQTYTGELFF. The chain uses TRBV27 and TRBJ2-2; D is perhaps TRBD1 (6 bases). The CDR3 contains 17 residues. Looked up from germline, CDR1 is MNHEY and CDR2 is SMNVEV (reference sequence). Trimming removed 7 bases at V and 3 bases at J, with 21 bases between.